This T cell receptor (beta chain) comes out of a study of Graves' ophthalmopathy and Graves' hyperthyroidism. Study-level findings and limits: Blood also contained most of the expanded thyroid clonotypes above 0.001 frequency. Ophthalmopathy progression was predicted with 70.59% sensitivity and around 78% specificity.

Remarks on this clonotype: Its cognate antigen is unknown.

Investigators amplified TCR beta CDR3 regions from RNA transcripts. A first-round RT-PCR used HTBI primers, followed by a second-round multiplex PCR. One entry per CDR3 protein results from TCRdb running MiXCR on the multiplex PCR reads. The data contain approximately 460,000 distinct CDR3 sequences, around an eighth of them singletons. Germline V gene lookup returns CDR1 SNHLY and CDR2 FYNNEI. Trimming pared 2 bases from V and 2 bases from J, leaving 10 bases between. This CDR3 comprises 16 residues. The chain joins TRBV2 to TRBJ1-6, with D uncertain. The clonotype originates from a woman aged 25 to 45 with Graves' ophthalmopathy. Sample: blood. The CDR3 sequence is CASSEYTDPYNSPLHF. The CDR3 DNA is TGTGCCAGCAGTGAATACACGGACCCCTATAATTCACCCCTCCACTTT.